This TCR beta chain was captured in a study of T-cell reconstitution after alpha-beta-depleted transplantation in children. Study observations and caveats: At the one-year point after transplant, T-cell counts and TCRbeta diversity were found to come mostly from T cells that had been newly produced. Recipient T cells and thymic progenitors that survived were the source of the high TCRbeta diversity seen at day 60 in some patients.

This sample's TCRbeta library carried unique molecular identifier barcodes. From the PCR reads, TCRdb called clonotypes with MiXCR, one entry per CDR3 protein. The repertoire consists of about 980,000 distinct CDR3 sequences, with about 31% occurring once and the leading ten covering over 25%. CDR1 is MNHEY, CDR2 SVGAGI, per germline. Trimming shortened V by 4 bases and J by 5 bases, and 11 bases separated the two germline ends. The CDR3 runs to 14 residues. Remarks on this clonotype: As yet, its antigen is unknown.

The chain uses TRBV6-5 and TRBJ2-2; perhaps TRBD2 as D (7 bases). The sequencing here drew on PBMCs, mostly from graft donor cells, taken 360 days after TCRalphabeta/CD19-depleted stem cell transplant. The clonotype was recovered from a boy in the first two years of life who had a stem cell transplant for SCID, so the T cells may come from the graft donor. CDR3 residues: CASSLGGRTGELFF. CDR3 sequence (DNA): TGTGCCAGCAGTTTGGGGGGGCGGACCGGGGAGCTGTTTTTT.